This TCR beta chain was obtained from a study of OX40 agonist ivuxolimab in advanced cancers. Profiled with immunoSEQ multiplex PCR; TCRdb holds only in-frame clones, not every one. In the table there are more than 65,000 clones, roughly 78% of which are singletons. This CDR3 contains 15 residues. V lost 6 bases and J lost 1, with 14 bases in between. Per germline, CDR1 LNHDA and CDR2 SQIVND (reference sequence). The source is an adult with an advanced solid tumor such as melanoma, head and neck, liver or kidney cancer. The rearrangement joins TRBV19 to TRBJ2-3, with a tentative D call TRBD2 (5 bases). Sequencing used CD4+ or CD8+ T cells sorted from blood, obtained in a trial of the OX40 agonist ivuxolimab. CDR3 bases: TGTGCCAGTAGCAAGACTACGCTCCGCACAGATACGCAGTATTTT. Its protein product is CASSKTTLRTDTQYF.